This T cell receptor (beta chain) was retrieved from a study of identifying expanded T cells in peripheral blood. No infections or other immune events were documented during collection. Study-level findings and limits: About 1.2 clones differed between technical replicates, versus approximately 16 and 19 over time. Roughly two-week clone count variance significantly increased as total template count grew.

The CDR3 totals 15 residues. The germline V gene encodes CDR1 KGHSH and CDR2 LQKENI. The trim removed 3 bases at V and 2 bases at J, leaving 1 base unmatched. Produced via immunoSEQ multiplex PCR; TCRdb's table is partial and in-frame only. This sample has around 56,000 clones, with about 85% found just once. A note on this clone: Its antigen is undetermined.

Sequenced material: blood. This sequence originates from a person aged 18 to 75 in good health. The rearrangement joins TRBV18 to TRBJ2-3; 11 nucleotides match TRBD1. CDR3 DNA sequence: TGTGCCAGCTCACCGGGACAGGGGGTCACAGATACGCAGTATTTT. Amino acid sequence: CASSPGQGVTDTQYF.